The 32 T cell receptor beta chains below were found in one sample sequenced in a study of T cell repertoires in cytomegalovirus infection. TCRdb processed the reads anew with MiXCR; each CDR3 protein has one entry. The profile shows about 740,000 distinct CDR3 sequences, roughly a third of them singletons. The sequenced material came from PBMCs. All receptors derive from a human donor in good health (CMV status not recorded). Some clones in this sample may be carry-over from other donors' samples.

CDR3 amino acids: CAWSVLTGRAEAFF. In nucleotides, the CDR3 is TGTGCCTGGAGTGTGTTAACAGGGCGCGCTGAAGCTTTCTTT. This rearrangement joins TRBV30 to TRBJ1-1, with a weak D call TRBD1 (6 bases). V lost 0 bases and J 6 bases, leaving 14 bases between the germline ends. The CDR3 is 14 residues long. The germline gives CDR1 GTSNPN, CDR2 SVGIG (reference sequence).

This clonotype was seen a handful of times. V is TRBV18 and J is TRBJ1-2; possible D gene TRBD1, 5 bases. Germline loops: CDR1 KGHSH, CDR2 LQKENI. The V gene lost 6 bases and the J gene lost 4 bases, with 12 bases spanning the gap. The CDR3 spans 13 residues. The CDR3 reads CASSPGDGYGYTF. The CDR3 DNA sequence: TGTGCCAGCTCCCCCGGGGACGGCTATGGCTACACCTTC.

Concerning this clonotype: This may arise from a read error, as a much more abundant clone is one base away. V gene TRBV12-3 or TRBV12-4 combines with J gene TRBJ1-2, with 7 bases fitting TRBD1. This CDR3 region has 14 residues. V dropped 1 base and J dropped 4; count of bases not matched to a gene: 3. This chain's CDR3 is CASSLGTGVYGYTF. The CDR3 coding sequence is TGTGCCAGCAGTTTAGGGACAGGCGTCTATGGCTACACCTTC.

DNA of the CDR3: TGTGCCATCAGCGACCAGGGGGCAGGGACCCAGTACTTC. Residues: CAISDQGAGTQYF. V gene TRBV10-3 combines with J gene TRBJ2-5; 8 bases map to TRBD1. The CDR3 is made up of 13 amino acids. Germline trimming cut 6 bases from V and 7 bases from J; bases unmatched to any gene: 7. Germline CDR1 is ENHRY and CDR2 is SYGVKD.

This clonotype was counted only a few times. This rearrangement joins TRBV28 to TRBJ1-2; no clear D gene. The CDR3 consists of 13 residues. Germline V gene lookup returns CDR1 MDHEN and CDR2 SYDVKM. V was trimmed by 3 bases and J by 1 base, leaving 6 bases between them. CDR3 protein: CASSFTDNYGYTF. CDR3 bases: TGTGCCAGCAGTTTTACGGATAACTATGGCTACACCTTC.

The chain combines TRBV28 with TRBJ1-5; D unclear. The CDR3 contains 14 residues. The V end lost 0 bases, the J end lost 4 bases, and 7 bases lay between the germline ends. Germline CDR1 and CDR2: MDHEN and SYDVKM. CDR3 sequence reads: CASSLWEGNQPQHF. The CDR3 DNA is TGTGCCAGCAGTTTATGGGAAGGGAATCAGCCCCAGCATTTT.

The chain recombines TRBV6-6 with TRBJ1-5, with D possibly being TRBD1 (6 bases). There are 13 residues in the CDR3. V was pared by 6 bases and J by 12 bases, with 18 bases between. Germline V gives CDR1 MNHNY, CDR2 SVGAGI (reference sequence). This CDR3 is CASSRTPGALQHF. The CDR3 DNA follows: TGTGCCAGCAGCAGAACCCCGGGGGCCCTCCAGCATTTT.

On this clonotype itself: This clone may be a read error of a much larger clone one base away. DNA of the CDR3: TGTGCCAGCAGCTTACAGCACAACGTTCAGTACTTC. This sequence encodes CASSLQHNVQYF. The rearrangement joins TRBV7-8 to TRBJ2-4; no reliable D call. CDR3 length equals 12 residues. V was pared by 2 bases and J by 11 bases, with 10 bases between. Germline V lookup: CDR1 SGHVS, CDR2 FQNEAQ.

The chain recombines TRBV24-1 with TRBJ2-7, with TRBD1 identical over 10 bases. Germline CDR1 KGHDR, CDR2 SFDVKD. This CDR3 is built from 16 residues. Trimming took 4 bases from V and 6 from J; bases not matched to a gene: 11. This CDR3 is CATSELTGGLYSEQYF. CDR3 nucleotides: TGTGCCACCAGTGAACTGACAGGGGGCTTGTATTCCGAGCAGTACTTC.

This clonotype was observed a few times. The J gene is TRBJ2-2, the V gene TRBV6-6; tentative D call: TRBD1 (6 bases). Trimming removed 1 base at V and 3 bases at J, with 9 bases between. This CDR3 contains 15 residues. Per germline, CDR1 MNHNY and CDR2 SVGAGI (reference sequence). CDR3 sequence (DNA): TGTGCCAGCAGTTACTACTCAGGGGACACCGGGGAGCTGTTTTTT. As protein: CASSYYSGDTGELFF.

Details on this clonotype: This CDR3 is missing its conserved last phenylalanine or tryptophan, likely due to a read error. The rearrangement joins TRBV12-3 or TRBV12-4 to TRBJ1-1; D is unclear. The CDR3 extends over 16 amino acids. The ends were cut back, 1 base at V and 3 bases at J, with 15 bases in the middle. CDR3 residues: CASSLVAPPPDTEAFL. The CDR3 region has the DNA TGTGCCAGCAGTTTAGTCGCCCCTCCACCCGACACTGAAGCTTTCTTG.

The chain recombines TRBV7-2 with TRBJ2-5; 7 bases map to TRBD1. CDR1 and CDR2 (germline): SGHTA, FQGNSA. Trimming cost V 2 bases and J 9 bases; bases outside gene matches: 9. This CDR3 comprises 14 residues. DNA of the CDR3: TGTGCCAGCAGCTTAAACAGGGGTGTATTGGCCCAGTACTTC. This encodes CASSLNRGVLAQYF.

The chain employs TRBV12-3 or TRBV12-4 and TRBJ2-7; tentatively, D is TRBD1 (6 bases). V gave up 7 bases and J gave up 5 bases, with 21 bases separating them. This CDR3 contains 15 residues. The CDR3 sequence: CASKPTGQLPDEQYF. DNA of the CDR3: TGTGCCAGCAAACCAACAGGACAGCTCCCCGACGAGCAGTACTTC.

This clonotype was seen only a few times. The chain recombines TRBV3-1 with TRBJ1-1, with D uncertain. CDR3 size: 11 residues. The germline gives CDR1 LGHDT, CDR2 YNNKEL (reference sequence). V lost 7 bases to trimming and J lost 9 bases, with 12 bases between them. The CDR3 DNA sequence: TGTGCCAGCACTTGGGAGGGTAAAGCTTTCTTT. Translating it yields CASTWEGKAFF. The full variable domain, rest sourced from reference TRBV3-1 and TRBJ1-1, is DTAVSQTPKYLVTQMGNDKSIKCEQNLGHDTMYWYKQDSKKFLKIMFSYNNKELIINETVPNRFSPKSPDKAHLNLHINSLELGDSAVYFCASTWEGKAFFGQGTRLTVV.

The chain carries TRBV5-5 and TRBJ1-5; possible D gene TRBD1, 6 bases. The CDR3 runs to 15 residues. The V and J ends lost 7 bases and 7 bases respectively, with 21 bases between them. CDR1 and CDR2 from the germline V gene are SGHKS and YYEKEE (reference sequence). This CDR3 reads CASRSPGALGQPQHF. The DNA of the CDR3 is TGTGCCAGCCGTTCGCCGGGGGCGCTGGGACAGCCCCAGCATTTT. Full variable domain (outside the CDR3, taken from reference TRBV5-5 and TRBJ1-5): DAGVTQSPTHLIKTRGQQVTLRCSPISGHKSVSWYQQVLGQGPQFIFQYYEKEERGRGNFPDRFSARQFPNYSSELNVNALLLGDSALYLCASRSPGALGQPQHFGDGTRLSIL.

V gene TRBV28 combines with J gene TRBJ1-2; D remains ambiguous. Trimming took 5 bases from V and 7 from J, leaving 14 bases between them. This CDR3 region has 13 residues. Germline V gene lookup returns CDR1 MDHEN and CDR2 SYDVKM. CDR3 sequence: CASSPGISSGYTF. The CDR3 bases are TGTGCCAGCAGTCCCGGCATATCTAGTGGCTACACCTTC.

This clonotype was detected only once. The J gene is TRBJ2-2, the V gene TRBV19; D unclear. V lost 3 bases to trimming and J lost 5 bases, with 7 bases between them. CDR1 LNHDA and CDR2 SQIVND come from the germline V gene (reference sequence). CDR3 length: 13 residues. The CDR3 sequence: CASSIPGTGELFF. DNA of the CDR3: TGTGCCAGTAGTATCCCCGGGACCGGGGAGCTGTTTTTT.

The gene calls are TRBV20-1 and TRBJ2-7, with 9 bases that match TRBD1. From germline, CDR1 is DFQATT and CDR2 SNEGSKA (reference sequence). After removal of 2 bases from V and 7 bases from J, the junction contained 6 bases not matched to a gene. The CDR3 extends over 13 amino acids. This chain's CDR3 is CSARTGGFGEQYF. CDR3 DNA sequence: TGCAGTGCTAGAACAGGGGGCTTCGGGGAGCAGTACTTC.

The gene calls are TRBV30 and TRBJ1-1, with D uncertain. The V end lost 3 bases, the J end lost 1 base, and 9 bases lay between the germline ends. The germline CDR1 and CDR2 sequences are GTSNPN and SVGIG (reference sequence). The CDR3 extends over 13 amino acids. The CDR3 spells CAWRPTGNTEAFF. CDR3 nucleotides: TGTGCCTGGAGACCGACGGGGAACACTGAAGCTTTCTTT.

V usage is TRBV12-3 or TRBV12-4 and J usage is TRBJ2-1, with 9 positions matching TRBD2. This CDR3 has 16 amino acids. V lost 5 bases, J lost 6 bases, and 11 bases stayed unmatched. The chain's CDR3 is CASSPPGLALSNEQFF. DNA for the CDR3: TGTGCCAGCAGTCCACCGGGACTAGCCTTGTCCAATGAGCAGTTCTTC.

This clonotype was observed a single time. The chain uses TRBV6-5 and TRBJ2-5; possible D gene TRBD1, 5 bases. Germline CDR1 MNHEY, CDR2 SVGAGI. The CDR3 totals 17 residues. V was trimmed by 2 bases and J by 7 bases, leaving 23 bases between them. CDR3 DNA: TGTGCCAGCAGTTACACGACGGTGTCAGGGCCTCCGAGGACCCAGTACTTC. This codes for CASSYTTVSGPPRTQYF.

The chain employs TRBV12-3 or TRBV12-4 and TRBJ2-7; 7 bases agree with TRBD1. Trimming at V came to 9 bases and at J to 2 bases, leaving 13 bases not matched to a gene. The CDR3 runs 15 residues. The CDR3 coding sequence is TGTGCCAGTGCCGGAAGGGGGCCCGGACCCTACGAGCAGTACTTC. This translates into CASAGRGPGPYEQYF.

This chain's CDR3 is CASSVLAGITDTQYF. As DNA, the CDR3 is TGTGCCAGCAGCGTATTAGCGGGAATTACAGATACGCAGTATTTT. This sequence joins TRBV28 and TRBJ2-3; 8 bases fit TRBD2. This CDR3 has 15 amino acids. CDR1 and CDR2 (germline): MDHEN, SYDVKM. With V trimmed by 6 bases and J by 3 bases, 8 bases remained unmatched.

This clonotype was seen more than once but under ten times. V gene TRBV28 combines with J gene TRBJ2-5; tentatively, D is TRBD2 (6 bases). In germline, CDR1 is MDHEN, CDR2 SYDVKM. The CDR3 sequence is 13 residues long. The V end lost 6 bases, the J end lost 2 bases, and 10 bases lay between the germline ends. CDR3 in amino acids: CASSAGRQETQYF. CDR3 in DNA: TGTGCCAGCAGCGCAGGGAGGCAAGAGACCCAGTACTTC.

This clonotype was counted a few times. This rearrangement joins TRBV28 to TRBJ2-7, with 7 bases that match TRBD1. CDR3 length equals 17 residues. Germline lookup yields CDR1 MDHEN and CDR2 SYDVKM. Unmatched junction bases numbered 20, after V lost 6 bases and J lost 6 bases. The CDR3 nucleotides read TGTGCCAGCAGCCTTAACGGGGTCGGGACAGCCCCTGGCGAGCAGTACTTC. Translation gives CASSLNGVGTAPGEQYF.

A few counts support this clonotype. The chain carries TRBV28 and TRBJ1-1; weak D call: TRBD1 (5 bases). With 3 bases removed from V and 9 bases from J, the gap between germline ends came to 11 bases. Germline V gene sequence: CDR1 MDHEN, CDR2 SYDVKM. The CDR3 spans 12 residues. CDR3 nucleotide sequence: TGTGCCAGCAGTTTCGCGGCAGGGAAAGCTTTCTTT. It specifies CASSFAAGKAFF.

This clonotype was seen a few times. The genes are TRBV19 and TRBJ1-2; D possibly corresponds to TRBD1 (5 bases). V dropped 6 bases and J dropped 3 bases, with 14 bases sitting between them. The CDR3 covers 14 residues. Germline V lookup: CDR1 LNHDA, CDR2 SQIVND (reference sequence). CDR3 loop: CASRRRDAHYGYTF. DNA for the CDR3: TGTGCCAGTAGACGCCGGGACGCCCACTATGGCTACACCTTC.

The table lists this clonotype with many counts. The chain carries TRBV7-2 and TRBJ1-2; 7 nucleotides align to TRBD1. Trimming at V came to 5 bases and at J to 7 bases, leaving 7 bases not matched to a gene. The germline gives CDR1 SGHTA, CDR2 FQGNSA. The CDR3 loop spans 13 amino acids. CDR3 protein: CASSPTGPTGYTF. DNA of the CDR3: TGTGCCAGCAGCCCGACAGGGCCTACTGGCTACACCTTC.

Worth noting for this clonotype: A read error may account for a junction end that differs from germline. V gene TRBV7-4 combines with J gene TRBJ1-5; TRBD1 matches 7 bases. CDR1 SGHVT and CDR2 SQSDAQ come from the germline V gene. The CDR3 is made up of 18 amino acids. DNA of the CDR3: TGTGCCAGCAGCTTACGACCATTGGACAGGAAAGGCAATCCGCCCCAGCATTTT. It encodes CASSLRPLDRKGNPPQHF.

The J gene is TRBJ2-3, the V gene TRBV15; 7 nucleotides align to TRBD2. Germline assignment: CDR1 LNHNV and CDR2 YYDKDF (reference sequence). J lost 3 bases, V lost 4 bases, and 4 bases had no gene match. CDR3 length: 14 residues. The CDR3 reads CATSIGGRTDTQYF. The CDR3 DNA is TGTGCCACCAGCATTGGCGGGAGAACAGATACGCAGTATTTT. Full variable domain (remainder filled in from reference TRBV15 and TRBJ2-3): DAMVIQNPRYQVTQFGKPVTLSCSQTLNHNVMYWYQQKSSQAPKLLFHYYDKDFNNEADTPDNFQSRRPNTSFCFLDIRSPGLGDTAMYLCATSIGGRTDTQYFGPGTRLTVL.

The CDR3: CASSLASQGYGNTIYF. DNA of the CDR3: TGTGCCAGCAGCTTAGCGAGCCAGGGATATGGAAACACCATATATTTT. This rearrangement joins TRBV7-9 to TRBJ1-3; possibly TRBD1 for D (5 bases). The ends were cut back, 0 bases at V and 3 bases at J, with 12 bases in the middle. From germline, CDR1 is SEHNR and CDR2 FQNEAQ (reference sequence). The CDR3 sequence is 16 residues long.

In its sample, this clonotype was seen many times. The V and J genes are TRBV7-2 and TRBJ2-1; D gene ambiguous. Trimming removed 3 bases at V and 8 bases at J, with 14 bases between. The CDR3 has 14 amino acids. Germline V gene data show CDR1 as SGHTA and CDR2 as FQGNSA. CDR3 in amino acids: CASSFSTLVDEQFF. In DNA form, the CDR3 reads TGTGCCAGCAGCTTCTCCACCTTGGTAGATGAGCAGTTCTTC.